The 15 T cell receptor beta chains listed next were all sequenced from one sample in a study of CD8+CD57+ T cells in acquired aplastic anemia. The template used for profiling TCR beta VDJ and CDR3 was genomic DNA. TCRdb processed the reads anew with MiXCR; each CDR3 protein has one entry. The repertoire has about 190,000 distinct CDR3 sequences, over 60% of them found once; the top ten carry just over 45%. Sequenced sample: sorted CD4+, CD8+, or CD8+CD57+ T cells (not recorded which) from PBMCs. Receptors were obtained from a human donor with severe aplastic anemia or a healthy control (not recorded which).

For this clonotype: The final CDR3 position lacks the conserved phenylalanine or tryptophan, pointing to a likely read error. CDR3 DNA: TGTGCCAGCAGCCAAGAGGCACTAGCGGGGGGGATCTACGAGCAGTACCTC. Protein product: CASSQEALAGGIYEQYL. The V and J genes are TRBV9 and TRBJ2-7, with 13 bases fitting TRBD2. With 4 bases clipped from V and 3 bases from J, the junction kept 10 bases outside the gene matches. This CDR3 is built from 17 residues. Germline values: CDR1 SGDLS, CDR2 YYNGEE.

This chain connects TRBV9 to TRBJ2-7; the match to TRBD2 covers 10 bases. The J segment lost 3 bases and the V segment lost 4 bases, leaving 13 bases of the junction unmatched. Germline V gene lookup returns CDR1 SGDLS and CDR2 YYNGEE. This CDR3 comprises 17 residues. CDR3 coding DNA: TGTGCCAGCAGCCCCAGGGGGGATATAGCGGGAGGCTACGAGCAGTACTTC. Translated: CASSPRGDIAGGYEQYF. Looking up the rest from reference TRBV9 and TRBJ2-7 gives the full variable domain: DSGVTQTPKHLITATGQRVTLRCSPRSGDLSVYWYQQSLDQGLQFLIQYYNGEERAKGNILERFSAQQFPDLHSELNLSSLELGDSALYFCASSPRGDIAGGYEQYFGPGTRLTVT.

The rearrangement joins TRBV15 to TRBJ2-7; D is ambiguous. The CDR3 loop spans 13 amino acids. V lost 0 bases and J 3 bases, leaving 6 bases between the germline ends. Germline V lookup: CDR1 LNHNV, CDR2 YYDKDF (reference sequence). The CDR3 sequence is CATSRELGYEQYF. CDR3 nucleotide sequence: TGTGCCACCAGCAGAGAACTCGGCTACGAGCAGTACTTC.

This clonotype was recorded at least ten times. V gene TRBV12-3 or TRBV12-4 combines with J gene TRBJ1-2, with a possible D match to TRBD1 (6 bases). Trimming left V 5 bases short and J 4 bases short, with 11 bases between. The CDR3 sequence is 13 residues long. The CDR3 loop is CASSKIGGYGYTF. The CDR3 DNA reads TGTGCCAGCAGTAAAATAGGGGGCTATGGCTACACCTTC.

The rearrangement links TRBV4-3 to TRBJ1-1; no clear D gene. The V gene lost 0 bases and the J gene lost 7 bases, with 9 bases spanning the gap. CDR1 is LGHNA, CDR2 YSLEER, per germline. CDR3 length equals 13 residues. As DNA, the CDR3 is TGCGCCAGCAGCCAAGATAGTGGAAGTGAAGCTTTCTTT. Residues: CASSQDSGSEAFF.

Note on this clonotype: At one of its ends the junction is not consistent with the germline gene, which may arise from a read error. This chain connects TRBV27 to TRBJ1-4, with D perhaps TRBD1 (6 bases). This CDR3 contains 16 residues. Germline V gives CDR1 MNHEY, CDR2 SMNVEV (reference sequence). The CDR3 DNA reads TGTGCCACACTCTTCGGGCAGGGGACAACTAATGTAAAACTGTTTTTT. Encoded protein: CATLFGQGTTNVKLFF.

This clonotype was recorded many times. The gene calls are TRBV6-6 and TRBJ2-3, with TRBD2 as a possible D gene (5 bases). V was trimmed by 2 bases and J by 5 bases, leaving 8 bases between them. The CDR3 runs 13 residues. Germline values: CDR1 MNHNY, CDR2 SVGAGI (reference sequence). This CDR3 is CASSYDRGDTQYF. DNA of the CDR3: TGTGCCAGCAGTTACGATCGGGGAGATACGCAGTATTTT.

V and J are TRBV7-8 and TRBJ1-2; D possibly corresponds to TRBD1 (6 bases). Germline values: CDR1 SGHVS, CDR2 FQNEAQ. CDR3 length: 13 amino acids. V dropped 5 bases and J dropped 8 bases, with 15 bases sitting between them. The CDR3 nucleotides are TGTGCCAGCAGCCTCCGTGACAGGCTCGGCTACACCTTC. Protein: CASSLRDRLGYTF.

Note on this clonotype: In this CDR3 the conserved last residue, phenylalanine or tryptophan, is missing, so a read error is likely. The chain is built from TRBV25-1 and TRBJ2-7; 8 nucleotides agree with TRBD1. Trimming took 4 bases from V and 0 from J; bases not matched to a gene: 8. This CDR3 spans 16 amino acids. The germline gives CDR1 MGHDK, CDR2 SYGVNS. This CDR3 is CASSARDRRSSYEQYL. For the CDR3, the DNA is TGTGCCAGCAGTGCTAGGGACAGGAGGAGCTCCTACGAGCAGTACCTC.

This clonotype was observed at least ten times. This rearrangement joins TRBV6-5 to TRBJ1-4; D is unclear. Germline V gene sequence: CDR1 MNHEY, CDR2 SVGAGI. CDR3 length equals 16 residues. The V gene lost 5 bases and the J gene lost 5 bases, with 18 bases spanning the gap. The CDR3 loop is CASSSGLPTYNEKLFF. DNA for the CDR3: TGTGCCAGCAGTAGCGGGCTACCCACCTACAATGAAAAACTGTTTTTT.

This clonotype occurred many times. V and J are TRBV3-1 and TRBJ2-7; TRBD1 matches at 7 bases. After removal of 3 bases from V and 6 bases from J, the junction contained 2 bases not matched to a gene. Germline loops: CDR1 LGHDT, CDR2 YNNKEL (reference sequence). The CDR3 consists of 12 residues. CDR3 nucleotide sequence: TGTGCCAGCAGCCAGAACAGGGGCGAGCAGTACTTC. Its translation is CASSQNRGEQYF.

The J gene is TRBJ2-3, the V gene TRBV5-5; weak D call: TRBD1 (5 bases). Germline CDR1 reads SGHKS; CDR2 reads YYEKEE (reference sequence). V was cut by 7 bases and J by 1 base, with 7 bases left in between. The CDR3 totals 12 residues. DNA of the CDR3: TGTGCCAGCGGACAAGGCACAGATACGCAGTATTTT. Its translation is CASGQGTDTQYF.

This sequence joins TRBV7-9 and TRBJ2-7, with a possible D match to TRBD2 (5 bases). Germline CDR1 is SEHNR and CDR2 is FQNEAQ (reference sequence). Trimming removed 5 bases at V and 2 bases at J, with 16 bases between. This CDR3 is 15 amino acids long. The CDR3 spells CASSVEGGRAYEQYF. The CDR3 region has the DNA TGTGCCAGCAGCGTCGAGGGCGGCCGGGCCTACGAGCAGTACTTC.

V and J are TRBV6-6 and TRBJ2-2; D is unclear. The germline V gene has CDR1 MNHNY and CDR2 SVGAGI (reference sequence). V lost 6 bases to trimming and J lost 6 bases, with 20 bases between them. The CDR3 sequence is 16 residues long. The CDR3 sequence: CASSDRGQRSPGELFF. The CDR3 nucleotides read TGTGCCAGCAGCGATAGAGGTCAGAGAAGCCCCGGGGAGCTGTTTTTT.

The chain has TRBV20-1 and TRBJ1-2, with no clear D. The CDR3 sequence is 15 residues long. Trimming stripped 4 bases from V and 0 bases from J, with 15 bases between. The V gene's germline CDR1 is DFQATT and CDR2 SNEGSKA (reference sequence). The CDR3 coding sequence is TGCAGTGCTACGCGGGAGCCTAGTTCTAACTATGGCTACACCTTC. This gives the protein CSATREPSSNYGYTF.